This TCR beta chain was profiled in a study of regulatory T cells in long-lasting Graves disease. Arm-PCR with iRepertoire HTBI primers amplified the CDR3 regions for these TCR beta libraries. TCRdb re-called the multiplex PCR reads through MiXCR, storing one row per CDR3 protein. The top ten clones hold more than 20% of a sample with around 500,000 distinct CDR3 sequences, about 16% of them seen once. Noted time point: newly diagnosed GD, antithyroid drugs for less than 3 months. Scientists built the TCR library using RNA that was extracted from PBMCs. Trimming took off 6 bases at V and 8 bases at J, with 20 bases between the two ends. CDR1 is MNHNS and CDR2 is SASEGT in the germline V gene. CDR3 length equals 15 residues. This clonotype was observed at least ten times. These sequences were also reported in another study, on T cells in Graves' hyperthyroidism and ophthalmopathy.

The J gene is TRBJ2-1, the V gene TRBV6-1, with D maybe TRBD1 (5 bases). The input for sequencing was peripheral blood mononuclear cells (PBMCs), taken at new diagnosis, from a patient treated with antithyroid drugs. The sequence derives from a woman aged 35-65 years with Graves disease. CDR3 protein: CASSLGRMQFDEQFF. The CDR3 region has the DNA TGTGCCAGCAGCCTGGGGCGGATGCAGTTCGATGAGCAGTTCTTC.